Below are 6 T cell receptor beta chains sequenced from a single sample in a study of control samples from healthy donors and cancer patients. Using immunoSEQ multiplex PCR, the repertoire was profiled, and TCRdb retains in-frame clones only, with some absent. The repertoire has more than 85,000 clones, 90% of them found once; the top ten carry 4.4%. The sequenced sample was blood. The origin of the receptors is a human donor in good health. The donor label of this sample is uncertain.

V usage is TRBV19 and J usage is TRBJ2-1; maybe TRBD2 (6 bases). Germline CDR1 LNHDA, CDR2 SQIVND (reference sequence). The V end lost 3 bases, the J end lost 8 bases, and 14 bases lay between the germline ends. CDR3 length: 14 residues. CDR3: CASSILGGIDEQFF. The CDR3 DNA is TGTGCCAGTAGTATTCTTGGGGGGATCGATGAGCAGTTCTTC.

The chain recombines TRBV6-5 with TRBJ2-7; possibly TRBD1 for D (5 bases). Germline CDR1 and CDR2: MNHEY and SVGAGI. V was trimmed by 0 bases and J by 4 bases, leaving 10 bases between them. The length of the CDR3 is 14 residues. CDR3 sequence reads: CASSYSKGSYEQYV. The CDR3 region has the DNA TGTGCCAGCAGTTACTCGAAGGGGTCGTACGAGCAGTACGTC.

The J gene is TRBJ2-1, the V gene TRBV5-6; D call uncertain. V shed 4 bases and J shed 6 bases, with 17 bases lying between them. Looked up from germline, CDR1 is SGHDT and CDR2 is YYEEEE. The CDR3 has 15 amino acids. CDR3 sequence: CASSLRGKGSNEQFF. Written as DNA, the CDR3 is TGTGCCAGCAGCCTCCGTGGGAAAGGTAGCAATGAGCAGTTCTTC.

This chain links TRBV10-3 with TRBJ1-6; D gene ambiguous. Trimming removed 3 bases at V and 7 bases at J, with 4 bases between. Germline V gene lookup returns CDR1 ENHRY and CDR2 SYGVKD. CDR3 length: 12 amino acids. CDR3 region: CAISEGNSPLHF. The CDR3 nucleotides read TGTGCCATCAGTGAAGGGAATTCACCCCTCCACTTT.

The genes are TRBV10-1 and TRBJ1-4; unclear D gene. Trimming removed 5 bases at V and 5 bases at J, with 12 bases between. Germline values: CDR1 WNHNN, CDR2 SYGVQD (reference sequence). The CDR3 extends over 14 amino acids. The CDR3 sequence is CASSKGGRNEKLFF. Written as DNA, the CDR3 is TGCGCCAGCAGTAAGGGCGGACGAAATGAAAAACTGTTTTTT.

The chain uses TRBV6-5 and TRBJ2-4; D is possibly TRBD2 (6 bases). The germline V and J ends were trimmed by 10 bases and 5 bases, with 12 bases remaining between them. The CDR3 length is 12 residues. Germline loops: CDR1 MNHEY, CDR2 SVGAGI. Written as DNA, the CDR3 is TGTGCCACACGGGGGATCGAAAACATTCAGTACTTC. Amino acid sequence: CATRGIENIQYF.